This T cell receptor (beta chain) is from a study of blood T cell repertoires in COVID-19. V gave up 0 bases and J gave up 2 bases; unmatched junction bases: 3. This CDR3 contains 15 residues. In germline, CDR1 is SGHRS, CDR2 YFSETQ. Repertoires were generated with immunoSEQ multiplex PCR, while TCRdb's copy carries only in-frame clones and drops some. This sample has 120,000 to 150,000 clones; over 65% occur once, and the top ten carry about 5.1%. The chain couples TRBV5-1 to TRBJ2-5; 8 nucleotides agree with TRBD2. Sequenced input: peripheral blood. This sequence was found in a human donor in a cohort sampled during active COVID-19. CDR3 nucleotides: TGCGCCAGCAGCTTGGCCGGGGGGGCACAAGAGACCCAGTACTTC. It encodes CASSLAGGAQETQYF.